The source of this T cell receptor (beta chain) is a study of blood T cells in healthy people across ages. After removal of 5 bases from V and 7 bases from J, the junction contained 5 bases not matched to a gene. This CDR3 comprises 14 residues. The germline CDR1 and CDR2 sequences are MNHEY and SMNVEV (reference sequence). Findings of the study overall: Older individuals had lower TCR beta diversity per million T cells (the decline was roughly linear).

Next came a second PCR, run for about 7 to 12 cycles, which used a sample-barcoded 5' primer along with a J-beta primer mix. TCRdb ran MiXCR on the 5' RACE reads and lists one entry per CDR3 protein. The sample lists about 400,000 distinct CDR3 sequences; roughly half were seen once. This clonotype has a handful of counts. Its antigen is not identified. Sequenced: blood. The chain employs TRBV27 and TRBJ2-1; 10 bases line up with TRBD1. This clonotype originated in a man in his fifties or sixties in good health. Here the CDR3 reads CASSPGTGVNEQFF. As DNA, the CDR3 is TGTGCCAGCAGTCCCGGGACAGGGGTGAATGAGCAGTTCTTC.